The 27 T cell receptor beta chains given below trace back to one sample, sequenced in a study of shared clonotypes between healthy human individuals. Only in-frame clones appear in the TCRdb table, and some are missing; sequencing was by immunoSEQ multiplex PCR. The table shows more than 2 million clones, with 95% occurring only once. The sequencing input was naive CD4+ T cells sorted from blood. Stated subset: CD45RA+ positively selected. All receptors derive from a man aged 18 to 29 in good health.

The gene calls are TRBV21-1 and TRBJ2-7; TRBD1 reflects the table's D call only, with no check against the DNA. TRBV21-1 is tagged as a pseudogene. The CDR3 is made up of 14 amino acids. Here the CDR3 DNA reads TGTGCCAGCAGCAAGGGGGACAGGGTGGGCGAGCAGTACTTC. It is translated as CASSKGDRVGEQYF.

The chain carries TRBV20-1 and TRBJ2-1; D ambiguous. In germline, CDR1 is DFQATT, CDR2 SNEGSKA (reference sequence). V was cut by 4 bases and J by 9 bases, with 10 bases left in between. This CDR3 is 11 amino acids long. In DNA form, the CDR3 reads TGCAGTGCTATAAACCTCGGTGAGCAGTTCTTC. Its protein is CSAINLGEQFF.

The chain joins TRBV5-1 to TRBJ2-3; no firm D call. The length of the CDR3 is 14 residues. V lost 0 bases to trimming and J lost 4 bases, with 9 bases between them. Germline V gene lookup returns CDR1 SGHRS and CDR2 YFSETQ. CDR3 loop: CASSLVLSSDTQYF. The CDR3 coding sequence is TGCGCCAGCAGCTTGGTCTTGAGCTCAGATACGCAGTATTTT.

This clone was seen once. This chain links TRBV6-5 with TRBJ2-1; 7 bases align to TRBD2. Losses at the gene ends were 6 bases for V and 6 bases for J; bases not matched to a gene: 5. Per the germline V gene, CDR1 is MNHEY and CDR2 is SVGAGI. The CDR3 length is 13 residues. The CDR3 DNA reads as TGTGCCAGCAGCCGCGGGAGAACCAATGAGCAGTTCTTC. Its protein is CASSRGRTNEQFF.

This chain uses TRBV7-9 with TRBJ2-2; D may be TRBD2 (5 bases). V was cut by 1 base and J by 2 bases, with 11 bases left in between. The CDR3 sequence is 16 residues long. Germline V gene data show CDR1 as SEHNR and CDR2 as FQNEAQ (reference sequence). CDR3 sequence reads: CASSLDRGLNTGELFF. DNA for the CDR3: TGTGCCAGCAGCTTAGATCGGGGTCTTAACACCGGGGAGCTGTTTTTT.

The chain is built from TRBV2 and TRBJ1-3; D is unclear. V lost 6 bases to trimming and J lost 4 bases, with 10 bases between them. Germline CDR1 SNHLY, CDR2 FYNNEI. This CDR3 has 13 amino acids. CDR3 in DNA: TGTGCCAGCAGGGAGGACGGCGGAAACACCATATATTTT. It codes for CASREDGGNTIYF. The full variable domain, in which reference TRBV2 and TRBJ1-3 provide the parts outside the CDR3, is EPEVTQTPSHQVTQMGQEVILRCVPISNHLYFYWYRQILGQKVEFLVSFYNNEISEKSEIFDDQFSVERPDGSNFTLKIRSTKLEDSAMYFCASREDGGNTIYFGEGSWLTVV.

The chain combines TRBV6-5 with TRBJ2-5; 10 bases fit TRBD2. V lost 4 bases to trimming and J lost 2 bases; unmatched junction nucleotides: 7. The CDR3 runs to 16 residues. Germline V gene sequence: CDR1 MNHEY, CDR2 SVGAGI. The CDR3 nucleotides are TGTGCCAGCAGTTCCCTAGCGGGAGCGGGGCAAGAGACCCAGTACTTC. Its protein product is CASSSLAGAGQETQYF.

This chain uses TRBV23-1 with TRBJ2-7; 14 nucleotides align to TRBD2. TRBV23-1 is placed among ORFs of uncertain function. The CDR3 covers 16 residues. V dropped 2 bases and J dropped 2; count of bases not matched to a gene: 2. The CDR3 DNA sequence: TGCGCCAGCAGTCAAGGACTAGCGGGGGGACCCTACGAGCAGTACTTC. It specifies CASSQGLAGGPYEQYF.

The chain uses TRBV5-6 and TRBJ1-6; 7 bases align to TRBD1. V shed 4 bases, J shed 9 bases, and the junction held 10 bases outside the gene matches. The CDR3 loop spans 15 amino acids. Germline CDR1 reads SGHDT; CDR2 reads YYEEEE. As DNA, the CDR3 is TGTGCCAGCAGCCCAGACAGGGCCGTTAGTTCACCCCTCCACTTT. Its translation is CASSPDRAVSSPLHF.

The table lists this clone with a few counts. The chain is built from TRBV5-4 and TRBJ1-2; a possible D gene is TRBD1 (5 bases). The CDR3 loop spans 14 amino acids. CDR1 is SGHNT and CDR2 is YYREEE in the germline V gene (reference sequence). V dropped 0 bases and J dropped 7 bases, with 13 bases sitting between them. DNA of the CDR3: TGTGCCAGCAGCTTGGGGGGCGAATCCCTTGGCTACACCTTC. This codes for CASSLGGESLGYTF.

The chain carries TRBV29-1 and TRBJ2-7; TRBD2 agrees at 7 bases. The CDR3 is 12 amino acids. Germline loops: CDR1 SQVTM, CDR2 ANQGSEA. The V gene end was trimmed by 6 bases and the J gene end by 4 bases; junction bases not matched to a gene: 6. The CDR3 region has the DNA TGCAGCGTCGGGGGGTCGCGTTACGAGCAGTACTTC. Protein sequence: CSVGGSRYEQYF.

The rearrangement links TRBV7-2 to TRBJ2-2, with D perhaps TRBD2 (5 bases). The CDR3 spans 15 residues. Trimming left V 3 bases short and J 2 bases short, with 10 bases between. Germline-derived CDR1 and CDR2 are SGHTA and FQGNSA. DNA of the CDR3: TGTGCCAGCAGCTTTCGGCTAGCTAACACCGGGGAGCTGTTTTTT. Translation gives CASSFRLANTGELFF. Looking up the rest from reference TRBV7-2 and TRBJ2-2 gives the full variable domain: GAGVSQSPSNKVTEKGKDVELRCDPISGHTALYWYRQSLGQGLEFLIYFQGNSAPDKSGLPSDRFSAERTGGSVSTLTIQRTQQEDSAVYLCASSFRLANTGELFFGEGSRLTVL.

The gene calls are TRBV2 and TRBJ1-5, with 10 bases that match TRBD1. The ends lost 8 bases at V and 6 bases at J; junction bases unmatched: 10. CDR1 and CDR2 from the germline V gene are SNHLY and FYNNEI. This CDR3 region has 15 residues. The CDR3: CASGRDRGGGQPQHF. In nucleotides, the CDR3 is TGTGCCAGCGGCCGGGACAGGGGAGGGGGTCAGCCCCAGCATTTT.

This clone appeared once. The rearrangement joins TRBV2 to TRBJ1-6, with D uncertain. The CDR3 contains 13 residues. Germline V CDR1 and CDR2: SNHLY, FYNNEI. V was cut by 2 bases and J by 7 bases, with 6 bases left in between. CDR3 loop: CASSEIVNSPLHF. The CDR3 bases are TGTGCCAGCAGTGAAATTGTCAATTCACCCCTCCACTTT.

The chain has TRBV7-9 and TRBJ2-3, with 7 bases identical to TRBD2. The CDR3 contains 12 residues. After removal of 6 bases from V and 8 bases from J, the junction contained 5 bases not matched to a gene. Germline V CDR1 and CDR2: SEHNR, FQNEAQ (reference sequence). This CDR3 reads CASSREGLTQYF. The CDR3 nucleotides are TGTGCCAGCAGTAGGGAGGGCCTTACGCAGTATTTT.

About this clone: Other DNA sequences in this specimen translate into the identical CDR3. This chain uses TRBV5-6 with TRBJ1-1; D unclear. Trimming took off 4 bases at V and 3 bases at J, with 7 bases between the two ends. CDR1 and CDR2 (germline): SGHDT, YYEEEE. This CDR3 region has 12 residues. For the CDR3, the DNA is TGTGCCAGCAGCCTAGCTCACACTGAAGCTTTCTTT. Translation gives CASSLAHTEAFF.

With regard to this clone: Other DNA sequences of this sample code for an identical CDR3. This rearrangement joins TRBV6-5 to TRBJ2-7, with a weak D call TRBD2 (5 bases). The CDR3 covers 13 residues. Trimming shortened V by 2 bases and J by 3 bases, and 8 bases separated the two germline ends. From germline, CDR1 is MNHEY and CDR2 SVGAGI. This CDR3 is CASSYNRGYEQYF. For the CDR3, the DNA is TGTGCCAGCAGTTACAATCGGGGCTACGAGCAGTACTTC.

The chain employs TRBV7-9 and TRBJ2-2, with a possible D match to TRBD1 (7 bases). In germline, CDR1 is SEHNR, CDR2 FQNEAQ (reference sequence). CDR3 length equals 14 residues. V was pared by 4 bases and J by 6 bases, with 12 bases between. The CDR3 region has the DNA TGTGCCAGCAGCTCAGGGGGGAGGCCCGGGGAGCTGTTTTTT. This codes for CASSSGGRPGELFF.

The V call is TRBV15, the J call TRBJ2-2; D remains unclear. CDR3 length: 15 amino acids. CDR1 is LNHNV and CDR2 is YYDKDF in the germline V gene (reference sequence). V lost 5 bases, J lost 2 bases, and 12 bases lay in between. As DNA, the CDR3 is TGTGCCACCAGCGGATTCCCCGGTAACACCGGGGAGCTGTTTTTT. Translation: CATSGFPGNTGELFF.

The chain uses TRBV5-4 and TRBJ2-1; maybe TRBD1 (6 bases). V was pared by 0 bases and J by 7 bases, with 14 bases between. The CDR3 is made up of 15 amino acids. CDR1 SGHNT and CDR2 YYREEE come from the germline V gene (reference sequence). The CDR3 sequence: CASSLVAGAENEQFF. In nucleotides, the CDR3 is TGTGCCAGCAGCTTGGTAGCAGGGGCCGAAAATGAGCAGTTCTTC.

This clone has just a few counts. V and J are TRBV27 and TRBJ1-5; TRBD1 is a possible D gene (5 bases). The CDR3 spans 15 residues. Germline loops: CDR1 MNHEY, CDR2 SMNVEV (reference sequence). Trimming removed 2 bases at V and 7 bases at J, with 15 bases between. The CDR3, as DNA: TGTGCCAGCAGTTTAAGGGGCCCGCGGGGGCAGCCCCAGCATTTT. It codes for CASSLRGPRGQPQHF.

This clone was recorded a few times. The gene calls are TRBV7-9 and TRBJ1-2; D is undetermined. CDR3 length equals 12 residues. Trimming removed 5 bases from V and 7 bases from J, with 11 bases in between. CDR1 and CDR2 from the germline V gene are SEHNR and FQNEAQ (reference sequence). The chain's CDR3 is CASSLDGPGYTF. In DNA form, the CDR3 reads TGTGCCAGCAGCCTGGATGGCCCTGGCTACACCTTC.

The chain couples TRBV6-5 to TRBJ2-7, with D possibly TRBD2 on 5 matching bases. Deletions cut 5 bases from V and 7 bases from J, with 15 bases between. Germline V lookup: CDR1 MNHEY, CDR2 SVGAGI. The CDR3 covers 13 residues. The CDR3 reads CASSRGFAAEQYF. The CDR3 DNA reads as TGTGCCAGCAGTCGGGGTTTCGCTGCGGAGCAGTACTTC.

In the case of this clone: Germline is not matched at one junction end, which may reflect a read error. The chain is built from TRBV28 and TRBJ2-7; the D gene could be TRBD1 or TRBD2 (5 bases each). Per germline, CDR1 MDHEN and CDR2 SYDVKM. The CDR3 consists of 15 residues. The CDR3 sequence is CASSWGPSGSDEQYF. CDR3 nucleotides: TGTGCCAGCAGTTGGGGACCATCGGGCTCCGACGAGCAGTACTTC.

V and J are TRBV5-1 and TRBJ2-2; unclear D gene. Trimming left V 5 bases short and J 7 bases short, with 9 bases between. The CDR3 consists of 12 residues. Germline lookup yields CDR1 SGHRS and CDR2 YFSETQ. The CDR3 reads CASSNLGGELFF. The CDR3, as DNA: TGCGCCAGCAGTAACCTCGGCGGGGAGCTGTTTTTT. The full variable domain, rest sourced from reference TRBV5-1 and TRBJ2-2, is KAGVTQTPRYLIKTRGQQVTLSCSPISGHRSVSWYQQTPGQGLQFLFEYFSETQRNKGNFPGRFSGRQFSNSRSEMNVSTLELGDSALYLCASSNLGGELFFGEGSRLTVL.

This clone has only a few counts. The rearrangement joins TRBV13 to TRBJ2-7, with D maybe TRBD2 (5 bases). Trimming pared 5 bases from V and 2 bases from J, leaving 13 bases between. The CDR3 has 14 residues. Germline CDR1 and CDR2: PRHDT and FYEKMQ (reference sequence). The CDR3 DNA is TGTGCCAGCAGCGCTACTAGTGTCGCCTACGAGCAGTACTTC. It specifies CASSATSVAYEQYF.

Worth noting for this clone: The sample carries other DNA sequences with the same CDR3. The V gene is TRBV28, the J gene TRBJ2-1; 11 bases fit TRBD2. V lost 5 bases to trimming and J lost 4 bases; unmatched junction nucleotides: 7. This CDR3 spans 16 amino acids. Germline lookup yields CDR1 MDHEN and CDR2 SYDVKM. The CDR3 nucleotides read TGTGCCAGCAGTCCCCGACTAGCGGGGCCGTACAATGAGCAGTTCTTC. Translated, it gives CASSPRLAGPYNEQFF.